Below are 9 T cell receptor beta chains sequenced from a single sample in a study of response to subunit inactivated influenza vaccine. TCRdb used MiXCR to reprocess the RT-PCR reads, holding one entry per CDR3 protein. Found here are 650,000 to 850,000 distinct CDR3 sequences, approximately 15% of them singletons; the top ten hold roughly 6.4%. The sample consisted of PBMCs from blood, taken 14 to 15 days before vaccination. These receptors were collected from a man aged 50 or older who received an inactivated influenza vaccine.

This clonotype occurred a few times. The chain combines TRBV4-1 with TRBJ2-2; TRBD2 agrees at 12 bases. The V gene end was trimmed by 4 bases and the J gene end by 3 bases; junction bases not matched to a gene: 6. The CDR3 sequence is 17 residues long. The germline gives CDR1 MGHRA, CDR2 YSYEKL. CDR3 protein: CASSRGLAGSDTGELFF. For the CDR3, the DNA is TGCGCCAGCAGCCGTGGACTAGCGGGGTCCGACACCGGGGAGCTGTTTTTT.

The rearrangement joins TRBV5-1 to TRBJ2-5; D is undetermined. The CDR3 totals 13 residues. The V gene lost 3 bases and the J gene lost 0 bases, with 6 bases spanning the gap. The germline gives CDR1 SGHRS, CDR2 YFSETQ. The CDR3 reads CASSSSNQETQYF. The CDR3 DNA reads as TGCGCCAGCAGCTCCTCTAACCAAGAGACCCAGTACTTC.

In this sample, this clonotype turned up many times. The chain combines TRBV21-1 with TRBJ2-3; the table's D call, TRBD1, was not checked against the DNA. TRBV21-1 is a pseudogene segment. The CDR3 sequence is 18 residues long. The DNA of the CDR3 is TGTGCCAGCAGCAAAGGGGGGGACGCCAACCTCATGACAGATACGCAGTATTTT. Residues: CASSKGGDANLMTDTQYF.

This clonotype has more than one count but fewer than ten. This sequence joins TRBV20-1 and TRBJ2-3, with a tentative D call TRBD1 (6 bases). CDR3 length: 15 amino acids. The germline gives CDR1 DFQATT, CDR2 SNEGSKA (reference sequence). V lost 1 base and J 2 bases, leaving 13 bases between the germline ends. The CDR3 coding sequence is TGCAGTGCTAGAGGGACAGACCATAACACAGATACGCAGTATTTT. Amino acids: CSARGTDHNTDTQYF.

This clonotype was recorded a few times. It is unclear where the CDR3 begins or ends on the DNA, so no DNA is shown, and the CDR3 is as TCRdb lists it. CDR3 sequence: CASSKDYFGQGANEQFF. The rearrangement links TRBV21-1 to TRBJ2-1; TRBD1, as called in the table, went unchecked against the DNA. TRBV21-1 is a pseudogene. Termini included, the CDR3 measures 17 amino acids.

There are many counts of this clonotype. This sequence joins TRBV3-1 and TRBJ2-2; the D gene is possibly TRBD1 (6 bases). Germline CDR1 reads LGHDT; CDR2 reads YNNKEL (reference sequence). V was cut by 4 bases and J by 8 bases, with 14 bases left in between. This CDR3 is built from 14 residues. The CDR3 coding sequence is TGTGCCAGCAGCCCACAGGGTTCGAGGGGGGAGCTGTTTTTT. Protein sequence: CASSPQGSRGELFF.

The chain is built from TRBV7-8 and TRBJ2-1; D perhaps matches TRBD2 (5 bases). Trimming took off 6 bases at V and 9 bases at J, with 15 bases between the two ends. CDR3 length: 13 amino acids. Germline-derived CDR1 and CDR2 are SGHVS and FQNEAQ. This CDR3 reads CASRPRGSGEQFF. The DNA of the CDR3 is TGTGCCAGCAGACCCCGGGGTTCAGGTGAGCAGTTCTTC.

The V gene is TRBV21-1, the J gene TRBJ2-3; TRBD2 is the table's D call and was not checked against the DNA. TRBV21-1 is marked as a pseudogene. The length of the CDR3 is 16 residues. The CDR3 spells CASSKIGTSGTDTQYF. In nucleotides, the CDR3 is TGTGCCAGCAGCAAAATAGGGACTAGCGGCACAGATACGCAGTATTTT.

This clonotype was found a few times. The chain recombines TRBV4-3 with TRBJ1-2, with D unresolved. The CDR3 is 14 amino acids. Deletions cut 1 base from V and 4 bases from J, with 10 bases between. Per the germline V gene, CDR1 is LGHNA and CDR2 is YSLEER. CDR3 region: CASSQVGRAYGYTF. CDR3 in DNA: TGCGCCAGCAGCCAAGTCGGCAGAGCCTATGGCTACACCTTC.